The 12 T cell receptor beta chains reported below all come from one sample, sequenced in a study of Graves' ophthalmopathy and Graves' hyperthyroidism. Amplification from RNA transcripts yielded the TCR beta CDR3 regions. HTBI primers primed a first-round RT-PCR, and a second-round multiplex PCR followed. A single record per CDR3 protein comes from TCRdb applying MiXCR to the multiplex PCR reads. Of some 1.1 million distinct CDR3 sequences in the sample, about 35% were seen once. Material: peripheral blood or thyroid tissue (not recorded which). The origin of the receptors is an adult man with Graves' hyperthyroidism.

The sample holds many counts of this clonotype. The chain couples TRBV2 to TRBJ1-1; no definite D call. CDR1 SNHLY and CDR2 FYNNEI come from the germline V gene. Between the trimmed V and J ends, which lost 7 bases and 1 base, there was a span of 16 bases. This CDR3 is 15 amino acids long. DNA of the CDR3: TGTGCCAGCAAGCTCGAACCGGGATCGAACACTGAAGCTTTCTTT. Translating it yields CASKLEPGSNTEAFF.

This clonotype was seen repeatedly, ten times or more. This rearrangement joins TRBV12-3 or TRBV12-4 to TRBJ1-2, with TRBD1 matching 7 bases. V lost 5 bases to trimming and J lost 3 bases; unmatched junction nucleotides: 6. This CDR3 is built from 14 residues. Here the CDR3 DNA reads TGTGCCAGCAGTCGGGGGCAGGGGGACTATGGCTACACCTTC. Protein product: CASSRGQGDYGYTF.

The table lists this clonotype with a few counts. The CDR3 spells CASSPRGGPDEQYF. The CDR3 region has the DNA TGTGCCAGCAGCCCCCGCGGGGGGCCCGACGAGCAGTACTTC. V usage is TRBV9 and J usage is TRBJ2-7; 8 nucleotides match TRBD2. The J segment lost 5 bases and the V segment lost 4 bases, leaving 8 bases of the junction unmatched. The CDR3 has 14 residues. CDR1 and CDR2 from the germline V gene are SGDLS and YYNGEE.

This clonotype came up many times. This chain connects TRBV9 to TRBJ1-3; D uncertain. The CDR3 sequence is 15 residues long. Germline-derived CDR1 and CDR2 are SGDLS and YYNGEE. V was shortened by 2 bases and J by 0 bases, with 9 bases between the two germline ends. The CDR3 loop is CASSVATSSGNTIYF. CDR3 coding DNA: TGTGCCAGCAGCGTGGCAACCAGCTCTGGAAACACCATATATTTT.

The rearrangement uses TRBV9 and TRBJ2-1; D is undetermined. Germline V gives CDR1 SGDLS, CDR2 YYNGEE. The CDR3 has 15 amino acids. V lost 2 bases, J lost 1 base, and 10 bases lay in between. CDR3 amino acids: CASSVESASYNEQFF. The DNA of the CDR3 is TGTGCCAGCAGCGTGGAGTCGGCTTCCTACAATGAGCAGTTCTTC.

This clonotype was detected ten times or more. A read error may be the cause here, since a much bigger clone is one base away. This rearrangement joins TRBV12-3 or TRBV12-4 to TRBJ2-7; TRBD2 matches 7 bases. V was pared by 6 bases and J by 0 bases, with 5 bases of the junction left unmatched. This CDR3 is built from 14 residues. Written as DNA, the CDR3 is TGTGCCAGCAGCTTAAGCGGGGCCTCCTACGAGCAGTACTTC. It specifies CASSLSGASYEQYF.

V usage is TRBV7-9 and J usage is TRBJ2-5, with a tentative D call TRBD2 (6 bases). The V and J ends lost 5 bases and 2 bases respectively, with 12 bases between them. There are 14 residues in the CDR3. CDR1 is SEHNR and CDR2 is FQNEAQ in the germline V gene (reference sequence). CDR3 in amino acids: CASSTDGTQETQYF. DNA for the CDR3: TGTGCCAGCAGCACCGATGGGACTCAAGAGACCCAGTACTTC.

The sample holds a few counts of this clonotype. This chain joins TRBV4-1 and TRBJ1-3; no firm D call. Germline V lookup: CDR1 MGHRA, CDR2 YSYEKL. V lost 0 bases to trimming and J lost 0 bases, with 12 bases between them. This CDR3 comprises 17 residues. This CDR3 is CASSQDSTGSSGNTIYF. The CDR3 DNA is TGCGCCAGCAGCCAAGACTCGACGGGGAGCTCTGGAAACACCATATATTTT.

There are a few counts of this clonotype. The CDR3 sequence is CASSSRPTGGGETQYF. CDR3 coding DNA: TGTGCCAGCAGCTCGAGGCCGACAGGGGGCGGAGAGACCCAGTACTTC. V is TRBV7-2 and J is TRBJ2-5; 10 positions agree with TRBD1. V shed 4 bases and J 4 bases; nucleotides not matched to a gene: 9. Germline CDR1 and CDR2: SGHTA and FQGNSA. The length of the CDR3 is 16 residues.

A remark on this clonotype: Germline is not matched at one junction end, which may reflect a read error. This chain joins TRBV10-3 and TRBJ1-6, with TRBD1 as a possible D gene (5 bases). The CDR3 contains 17 residues. Germline V gives CDR1 ENHRY, CDR2 SYGVKD. DNA of the CDR3: TGTGCCATCAGTGAGTCAACAGGATATTCCTTTAATTCACCCCTCCACTTT. This encodes CAISESTGYSFNSPLHF.

The CDR3 region is CASGSKALREQYF. In DNA form, the CDR3 reads TGTGCCAGCGGCTCCAAGGCCTTAAGGGAGCAGTACTTC. This chain connects TRBV6-6 to TRBJ2-7; no clear D gene. CDR1 and CDR2 from the germline V gene are MNHNY and SVGAGI (reference sequence). This CDR3 contains 13 residues. With 8 bases removed from V and 7 bases from J, the gap between germline ends came to 18 bases.

Concerning this clonotype: In this CDR3 the conserved last residue, phenylalanine or tryptophan, is missing, so a read error is likely. Because the CDR3's place on the DNA is in doubt, the DNA is left out and the CDR3 is given as listed by TCRdb. This chain connects TRBV7-8 to TRBJ2-2; the table's D call of TRBD1 was not tested on the DNA. The CDR3 spans 8 residues, counting both ends. Germline CDR1 reads SGHVS; CDR2 reads FQNEAQ. CDR3 amino acids: CASSPGAR.